The 19 T cell receptor beta chains below come from one sample, sequenced in a study of blood T cells in healthy people across ages (dated by TCRdb to between 2015 and 2017). Libraries were prepared through 5' RACE. These reads were obtained on an Illumina HiSeq 2500. The second PCR ran for roughly 7 to 12 cycles and used a J-beta primer mix along with a sample-barcoded 5' primer. TCRdb applied fastp at Q25 and MiXCR to the public reads, then kept only in-frame beta chains. Under each unique CDR3 protein, matching rows form one entry showing the most common genes and DNA. The sample table lists roughly 1,500,000 distinct CDR3 sequences, 42% of them with a count of one. Jointly, the top ten make up roughly 8.2% of the sample. Sequenced input: blood. The receptors stem from a woman between 18 and 29 years old in good health.

This chain connects TRBV5-1 to TRBJ1-6; 7 bases line up with TRBD1. CDR3 length equals 13 residues. Germline-derived CDR1 and CDR2 are SGHRS and YFSETQ. Trimming removed 7 bases from V and 8 bases from J; junction bases left unmatched: 6. The CDR3 DNA sequence: TGCGCCAGCCGGGGGACAGCGGATTCACCCCTCCACTTT. Its translation: CASRGTADSPLHF.

The chain recombines TRBV9 with TRBJ1-1, with D unclear. Per the germline V gene, CDR1 is SGDLS and CDR2 is YYNGEE. The CDR3 is 16 residues long. V lost 0 bases and J 0 bases, leaving 12 bases between the germline ends. Written as DNA, the CDR3 is TGTGCCAGCAGCGTAGGGCCCCCGGGCTTGAACACTGAAGCTTTCTTT. This gives the protein CASSVGPPGLNTEAFF.

This clonotype came up a few times. This chain uses TRBV5-1 with TRBJ1-2; D is possibly TRBD1 (5 bases). The V end was cut by 2 bases, the J end by 4 bases, with 9 bases between. There are 13 residues in the CDR3. The germline V gene has CDR1 SGHRS and CDR2 YFSETQ. Here the CDR3 DNA reads TGCGCCAGCAGCTTCGAAGGGGCCTATGGCTACACCTTC. Its protein product is CASSFEGAYGYTF.

Only a few counts were recorded for this clonotype. V usage is TRBV7-2 and J usage is TRBJ2-7; TRBD2 matches 10 bases. The V and J ends lost 3 bases and 1 base, in that order; junction bases with no gene match: 6. The CDR3 runs 16 residues. Germline assignment: CDR1 SGHTA and CDR2 FQGNSA. The CDR3 protein is CASSFTSGTPSYEQYF. In nucleotides, the CDR3 is TGTGCCAGCAGCTTCACTAGCGGGACACCTTCCTACGAGCAGTACTTC.

This sequence joins TRBV10-2 and TRBJ2-1, with a possible D match to TRBD2 (6 bases). CDR3 length: 10 amino acids. The germline V gene has CDR1 WSHSY and CDR2 SAAADI. V lost 8 bases and J lost 10, with 9 bases in between. CDR3 coding DNA: TGCGCCAGCGCGACTAGAGAGCAGTTCTTC. The encoded protein is CASATREQFF.

The V and J genes are TRBV6-6 and TRBJ1-6, with no clear D. Trimming took off 6 bases at V and 6 bases at J, with 9 bases between the two ends. This CDR3 is 13 amino acids long. Per the germline V gene, CDR1 is MNHNY and CDR2 is SVGAGI (reference sequence). CDR3 coding DNA: TGTGCCAGCAGCTCCACGGTTAATTCACCCCTCCACTTT. Its protein is CASSSTVNSPLHF.

CDR3 DNA: TGTGCCAGCAGCTTAGGGGTCGGGACCGCCTCCTACGAGCAGTACTTC. Translated: CASSLGVGTASYEQYF. V gene TRBV7-2 combines with J gene TRBJ2-7; D is perhaps TRBD1 or TRBD2 (5 bases each). The germline CDR1 and CDR2 sequences are SGHTA and FQGNSA. The V and J ends lost 1 base and 0 bases respectively, with 13 bases between them. This CDR3 has 16 amino acids.

The V gene is TRBV27, the J gene TRBJ1-1; 11 nucleotides align to TRBD1. Looked up from germline, CDR1 is MNHEY and CDR2 is SMNVEV (reference sequence). This CDR3 comprises 13 residues. Trimming cost V 6 bases and J 10 bases; bases outside gene matches: 7. CDR3 protein: CASSGGQGDLAFF. CDR3 in DNA: TGTGCCAGCAGCGGGGGACAGGGGGATCTAGCTTTCTTT.

This clonotype was picked up a small number of times. The gene calls are TRBV6-6 and TRBJ2-7; 7 positions agree with TRBD2. Trimming at V came to 2 bases and at J to 6 bases, leaving 4 bases not matched to a gene. CDR1 MNHNY and CDR2 SVGAGI come from the germline V gene (reference sequence). This CDR3 contains 13 residues. The DNA for the CDR3 is TGTGCCAGCAGTTACGGGGGGGGAGGCGAGCAGTACTTC. It codes for CASSYGGGGEQYF.

V and J are TRBV19 and TRBJ2-6, with D possibly being TRBD1 (5 bases). Germline assignment: CDR1 LNHDA and CDR2 SQIVND (reference sequence). This CDR3 region has 17 residues. V was clipped by 0 bases and J by 2 bases, with 11 bases between them. For the CDR3, the DNA is TGTGCCAGTAGTATAGAGGGCCCCAGGGCTGGGGCCAACGTCCTGACTTTC. Translating it yields CASSIEGPRAGANVLTF.

This clonotype was counted only a few times. The chain employs TRBV28 and TRBJ2-7; D may be TRBD2 (6 bases). CDR1 and CDR2 from the germline V gene are MDHEN and SYDVKM. Trimming left V 4 bases short and J 0 bases short, with 16 bases between. This CDR3 contains 16 residues. For the CDR3, the DNA is TGTGCCAGCAGTTCCGCGCGGGACGTGCCCTCCTACGAGCAGTACTTC. This sequence encodes CASSSARDVPSYEQYF.

The CDR3 sequence is CASSHAPEEKLFF. The CDR3 DNA is TGTGCCAGCAGTCACGCTCCGGAGGAAAAACTGTTTTTT. This chain links TRBV7-9 with TRBJ1-4, with D hard to call. CDR1 and CDR2 from the germline V gene are SEHNR and FQNEAQ (reference sequence). This CDR3 comprises 13 residues. V lost 6 bases to trimming and J lost 8 bases, with 13 bases between them.

V usage is TRBV10-3 and J usage is TRBJ2-3, with TRBD2 as a possible D gene (7 bases). Trimming pared 7 bases from V and 5 bases from J, leaving 19 bases between. The CDR3 totals 15 residues. Looked up from germline, CDR1 is ENHRY and CDR2 is SYGVKD. CDR3 sequence (DNA): TGTGCCATCAATGAAACCGGGGGGCAGGGAGATACGCAGTATTTT. Residues: CAINETGGQGDTQYF.

Notes on this clonotype: A junction boundary mismatches the germline segment, possibly from a read error. The chain is built from TRBV2 and TRBJ2-3; 7 nucleotides agree with TRBD2. CDR1 and CDR2 from the germline V gene are SNHLY and FYNNEI. CDR3 length equals 17 residues. In DNA, the CDR3 is TGTGCCAGCAGTGAAGGCTCGCGGGGGTCTCGCGCAGATACGCGGTATTTT. This sequence encodes CASSEGSRGSRADTRYF.

This clonotype was picked up a small number of times. V usage is TRBV20-1 and J usage is TRBJ2-3, with D uncertain. There are 12 residues in the CDR3. Trimming left V 1 base short and J 8 bases short, with 10 bases between. Germline V gene data show CDR1 as DFQATT and CDR2 as SNEGSKA (reference sequence). CDR3 protein: CSARVPPGTQYF. CDR3 DNA: TGCAGTGCTAGAGTCCCCCCTGGTACGCAGTATTTT.

The rearrangement uses TRBV7-2 and TRBJ1-2; D gene uncertain. V lost 1 base and J 6 bases, leaving 12 bases between the germline ends. This CDR3 comprises 14 residues. Germline V gene data show CDR1 as SGHTA and CDR2 as FQGNSA. The chain's CDR3 is CASSLGSVSDGYTF. Written as DNA, the CDR3 is TGTGCCAGCAGCTTAGGCTCCGTGTCCGATGGCTACACCTTC. The full variable domain, its missing parts supplied by reference TRBV7-2 and TRBJ1-2, is GAGVSQSPSNKVTEKGKDVELRCDPISGHTALYWYRQSLGQGLEFLIYFQGNSAPDKSGLPSDRFSAERTGGSVSTLTIQRTQQEDSAVYLCASSLGSVSDGYTFGSGTRLTVV.

This clonotype has ten or more counts. The chain recombines TRBV10-3 with TRBJ2-7; 9 bases are shared with TRBD2. In germline, CDR1 is ENHRY, CDR2 SYGVKD. This CDR3 region has 14 residues. With 10 bases clipped from V and 2 bases from J, the junction kept 9 bases outside the gene matches. CDR3 region: CASLETSGAYEQYF. The CDR3 nucleotides are TGTGCCAGTCTAGAGACTAGCGGAGCCTACGAGCAGTACTTC.

This clonotype has just a few counts. This chain joins TRBV18 and TRBJ2-7; 11 bases match TRBD2. The germline V gene encodes CDR1 KGHSH and CDR2 LQKENI. The CDR3 totals 16 residues. With V trimmed by 3 bases and J by 0 bases, 4 bases remained unmatched. The CDR3 reads CASSPLAGGFSYEQYF. The DNA of the CDR3 is TGTGCCAGCTCACCGCTAGCGGGGGGTTTCTCCTACGAGCAGTACTTC. The full variable domain, completed using reference TRBV18 and TRBJ2-7, is NAGVMQNPRHLVRRRGQEARLRCSPMKGHSHVYWYRQLPEEGLKFMVYLQKENIIDESGMPKERFSAEFPKEGPSILRIQQVVRGDSAAYFCASSPLAGGFSYEQYFGPGTRLTVT.

This clonotype has just a few counts. V gene TRBV7-2 combines with J gene TRBJ2-1, with 9 bases identical to TRBD2. The CDR3 spans 16 residues. CDR1 SGHTA and CDR2 FQGNSA come from the germline V gene. V gave up 9 bases and J gave up 7 bases; unmatched junction bases: 16. In nucleotides, the CDR3 is TGTGCCAGTTTCGAGCCGGGCGGGAGGGCCTTAAATGAGCAGTTCTTC. Translation gives CASFEPGGRALNEQFF.